This T cell receptor (beta chain) was captured in a study of T cells in localized non-small cell lung cancer. Study results and caveats: There was an association of higher blood T cell density with longer overall survival. Detection in adjacent lung was observed for a median 57 of the top 100 tumor clones.

Clones were sequenced by immunoSEQ multiplex PCR, and TCRdb holds only the in-frame ones, with some missing. The table lists thousands of clones, roughly a sixth of them singletons. Concerning this clone: Its target is unknown.

CDR3 size: 15 residues. V gave up 6 bases and J gave up 5 bases; unmatched junction bases: 10. Looked up from germline, CDR1 is MNHGY and CDR2 is SAAAGT. The chain is built from TRBV6-8 and TRBJ1-2, with 9 bases matching TRBD1. This sequence originates from a female donor of 60 years or more with stage I squamous cell lung carcinoma. The material sequenced was lung tumor tissue, taken before any cancer treatment. The CDR3 protein is CASRASGTGTYGYTF. The CDR3 DNA is TGTGCCAGCAGAGCCTCCGGGACAGGGACTTATGGCTACACCTTC.